A selection of T cell receptor beta chains follows, all from one sample in a study of identical twins. One entry per CDR3 protein results from TCRdb running MiXCR on the 5' RACE reads. This table holds some 710,000 distinct CDR3 sequences, 5.5% to 6.5% found once. The specimen sequenced was naive T cells sorted from blood. The receptors stem from a man aged 18 to 30 in good health. Each CDR3 is given without its conserved first and last residue.

j_call v_call cdr3_aa
TRBJ2-1 TRBV18 ASSPKGHEQF
TRBJ2-1 TRBV6-5 ASRRADNEQF
TRBJ2-7 TRBV20-1 SALITGDGWEQY
TRBJ2-1 TRBV7-3 ASSPHGSSYNEQF
TRBJ2-1 TRBV29-1 SVQGASGEQSSYNEQF
TRBJ1-1 TRBV20-1 SAPGTGHEAF
TRBJ2-1 TRBV18 ASSPGRADEQF
TRBJ1-1 TRBV7-3 ASSQSDRFTEAF
TRBJ2-2 TRBV7-9 ASSFPQREASTGELF
TRBJ1-2 TRBV20-1 SARDMTENPGYT
TRBJ2-7 TRBV6-2/TRBV6-3 ASSHPGLGSYEQY
TRBJ2-2 TRBV21-1 APLGPRDRNTGELF
TRBJ2-7 TRBV18 ASSPGLDDVYEQY
TRBJ1-1 TRBV12-3/TRBV12-4 ASSHSLDRAIEAF
TRBJ2-1 TRBV5-1 ASSLVEGYNEQF
TRBJ2-3 TRBV20-1 SAPRRGLTDTQY
TRBJ2-1 TRBV20-1 SAKDPARIYNEQF
TRBJ2-7 TRBV20-1 SAPGTGADEQY
TRBJ2-6 TRBV28 ASSPKPGQTGANVLT
TRBJ2-2 TRBV10-3 ATRSSGRFANTGELF
TRBJ2-1 TRBV12-3/TRBV12-4 ASGGQTYNEQF
TRBJ2-7 TRBV20-1 SATIGQGAHHEQY
TRBJ2-7 TRBV20-1 SAVDRYLYEQY
TRBJ1-2 TRBV4-1 ASSQWGTDLEGYT
TRBJ1-4 TRBV11-2 ASSSPGSTNEKLF
TRBJ1-2 TRBV3-1 ASSQVGQGVDGYT
TRBJ2-1 TRBV7-9 ASSSVRGGRENEQF
TRBJ2-1 TRBV5-1 ASSSLSQDEQF
TRBJ2-3 TRBV12-3/TRBV12-4 ASSLGQTGTDTQY
TRBJ1-5 TRBV7-2 ASSTDSLNQPQH
TRBJ2-1 TRBV6-5 ASSYDSGRTYNEQF
TRBJ1-1 TRBV4-1 ASSQVGPVVAF
TRBJ1-1 TRBV27 ASSLHRGGTEAF
TRBJ2-1 TRBV20-1 SLGAASSYNEQF
TRBJ1-2 TRBV5-4 ASSLGGVSYGYT
TRBJ2-1 TRBV25-1 ASSETGGTEQF
TRBJ2-7 TRBV18 ASSPQLTRTGRVYEQY
TRBJ1-1 TRBV27 ASRRQYNTEAF
TRBJ1-1 TRBV11-2 ASSPINVTFSNTEAF
TRBJ2-1 TRBV5-1 ASSLSGTNLADEQF
TRBJ2-1 TRBV4-2 ASSQDRGKSSYNEQF
TRBJ2-2 TRBV5-1 ASSTSVTGELF